The TCR beta chain described here comes from a study of CD8+ T cells in alopecia areata. Treatment defined: oral pan-JAK inhibitor, 5-10 mg twice daily. Alopecia areata patients gave lesional scalp punch biopsies and peripheral blood samples. Study-wide results and limits: Tofacitinib significantly decreased scalp clonality and expanded CD8+ clones among top 100. Sequencing of scalp samples also captures resident alphabeta T cells of normal skin.

Per the germline V gene, CDR1 is LNHNV and CDR2 is YYDKDF (reference sequence). Trimming cost V 8 bases and J 8 bases; bases outside gene matches: 3. This CDR3 is 13 amino acids long. Of note for this clone: Its antigen is unknown.

RNA, once extracted, was reverse transcribed into cDNA for use as the sequencing template. Assay: immunoSEQ multiplex PCR; the TCRdb copy retains only in-frame clones and omits some. The sample lists 120,000 to 150,000 clones, 70% to 90% occurring once. Material: CD8+ T cells sorted from blood, obtained at week 4, from a patient treated with tofacitinib. This sequence joins TRBV15 and TRBJ1-6, with 10 bases matching TRBD1. This receptor was taken from a human donor with alopecia areata. CDR3 in amino acids: CATEGQGDSPLHF. The CDR3 region has the DNA TGTGCCACCGAAGGACAGGGGGATTCACCCCTCCACTTT.